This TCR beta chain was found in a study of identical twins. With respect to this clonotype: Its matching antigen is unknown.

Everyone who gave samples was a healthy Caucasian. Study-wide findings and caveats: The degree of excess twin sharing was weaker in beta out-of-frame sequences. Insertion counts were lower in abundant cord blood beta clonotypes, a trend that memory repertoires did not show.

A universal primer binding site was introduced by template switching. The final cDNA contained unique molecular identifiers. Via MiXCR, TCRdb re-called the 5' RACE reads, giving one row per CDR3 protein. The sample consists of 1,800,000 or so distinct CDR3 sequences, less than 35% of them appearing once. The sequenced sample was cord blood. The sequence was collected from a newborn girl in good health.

The CDR3 region has the DNA TGTGCCAGCACCGTCAACAGGGATAATTCACCCCTCCACTTT. Amino acid sequence: CASTVNRDNSPLHF. J is TRBJ1-6 and V is TRBV28, with a tentative D call TRBD1 (6 bases). The germline V and J ends were trimmed by 7 bases and 5 bases, with 12 bases remaining between them. Germline V lookup: CDR1 MDHEN, CDR2 SYDVKM. The CDR3 covers 14 residues.